This T cell receptor beta chain came from a study of blood T cell repertoires in COVID-19. The wider study: The samples span acute and convalescent COVID-19 from the United States, Italy and Spain. Sources were T cells, B-cell-depleted T cells, or PBMCs; the material itself was cDNA or gDNA.

Germline V gene sequence: CDR1 SGHKS, CDR2 YYEKEE (reference sequence). The CDR3 extends over 17 amino acids. Germline trimming cut 4 bases from V and 2 bases from J; bases unmatched to any gene: 10. Original methodology: Reference gene primers were amplified, and this amplification served to estimate nucleated cell counts. Sequenced by immunoSEQ multiplex PCR; TCRdb stores in-frame clones only, minus some. That table is the source of V, J and clone size, and D and trimming were worked out from the DNA. The table shows over 300,000 clones, with more than 70% occurring only once. The chain uses TRBV5-5 and TRBJ2-2; 8 nucleotides match TRBD1. The sequence came from a woman aged 45-65 years with acute or convalescent COVID-19. Specimen: peripheral blood. This CDR3 reads CASSLTPGTGNTGELFF. CDR3 DNA: TGTGCCAGCAGCCTAACACCCGGGACAGGTAACACCGGGGAGCTGTTTTTT.